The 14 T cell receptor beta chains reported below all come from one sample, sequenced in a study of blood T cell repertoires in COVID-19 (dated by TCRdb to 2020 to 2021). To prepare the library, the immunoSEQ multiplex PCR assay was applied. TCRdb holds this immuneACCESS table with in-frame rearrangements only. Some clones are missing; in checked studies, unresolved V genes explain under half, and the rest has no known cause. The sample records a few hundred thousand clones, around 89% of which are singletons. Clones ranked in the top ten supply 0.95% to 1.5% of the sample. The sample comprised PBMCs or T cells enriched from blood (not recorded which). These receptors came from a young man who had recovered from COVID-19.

The CDR3 reads CASSQGPGGTDTQYF. The CDR3 coding sequence is TGCGCCAGCAGCCAAGGTCCGGGTGGAACAGATACGCAGTATTTT. The rearrangement links TRBV4-3 to TRBJ2-3; D call uncertain. The CDR3 extends over 15 amino acids. V lost 1 base and J 3 bases, leaving 11 bases between the germline ends. Germline V CDR1 and CDR2: LGHNA, YSLEER.

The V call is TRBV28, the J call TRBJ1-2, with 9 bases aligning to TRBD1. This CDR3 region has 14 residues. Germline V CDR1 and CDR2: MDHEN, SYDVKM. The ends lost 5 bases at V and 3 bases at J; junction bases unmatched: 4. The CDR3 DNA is TGTGCCAGCAGTCCACAGGGGGCGGACTATGGCTACACCTTC. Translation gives CASSPQGADYGYTF.

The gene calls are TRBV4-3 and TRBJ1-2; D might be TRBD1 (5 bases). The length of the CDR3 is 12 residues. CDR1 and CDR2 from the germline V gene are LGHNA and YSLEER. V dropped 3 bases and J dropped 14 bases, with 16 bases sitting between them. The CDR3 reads CASSHGREKVTF. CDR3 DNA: TGCGCCAGCAGCCATGGCAGGGAAAAAGTGACCTTC.

This CDR3 reads CASSLGQGGETQYF. The CDR3 bases are TGTGCCAGCAGTTTGGGGCAGGGAGGGGAGACCCAGTACTTC. The V gene is TRBV28, the J gene TRBJ2-5, with 7 bases aligning to TRBD2. J was trimmed by 5 bases and V by 3 bases; bases with no gene match: 6. The CDR3 contains 14 residues. Germline V CDR1 and CDR2: MDHEN, SYDVKM.

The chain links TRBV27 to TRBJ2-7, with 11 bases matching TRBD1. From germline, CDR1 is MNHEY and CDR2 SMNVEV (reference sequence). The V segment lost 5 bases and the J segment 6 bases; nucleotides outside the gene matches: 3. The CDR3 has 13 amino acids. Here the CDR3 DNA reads TGTGCCAGCAGTCCCGGGACAGGGGGCGAGCAGTACTTC. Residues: CASSPGTGGEQYF.

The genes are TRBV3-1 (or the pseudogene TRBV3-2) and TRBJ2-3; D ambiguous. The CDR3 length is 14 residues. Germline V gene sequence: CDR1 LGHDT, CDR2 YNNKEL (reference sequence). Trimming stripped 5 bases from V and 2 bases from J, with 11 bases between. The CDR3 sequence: CASSSRSVTDTQYF. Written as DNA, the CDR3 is TGTGCCAGCAGCTCCCGGTCGGTCACAGATACGCAGTATTTT.

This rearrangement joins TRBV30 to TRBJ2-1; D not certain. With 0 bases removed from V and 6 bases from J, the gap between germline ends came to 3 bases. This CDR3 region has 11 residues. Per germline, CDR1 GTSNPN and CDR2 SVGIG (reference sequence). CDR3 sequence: CAWSVSNEQFF. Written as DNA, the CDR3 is TGTGCCTGGAGTGTCAGCAATGAGCAGTTCTTC.

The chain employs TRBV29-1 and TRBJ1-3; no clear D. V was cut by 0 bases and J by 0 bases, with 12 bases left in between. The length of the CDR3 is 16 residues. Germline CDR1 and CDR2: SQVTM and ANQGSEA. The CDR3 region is CSVEEAYIASGNTIYF. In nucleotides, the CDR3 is TGCAGCGTTGAAGAGGCCTACATAGCCTCTGGAAACACCATATATTTT.

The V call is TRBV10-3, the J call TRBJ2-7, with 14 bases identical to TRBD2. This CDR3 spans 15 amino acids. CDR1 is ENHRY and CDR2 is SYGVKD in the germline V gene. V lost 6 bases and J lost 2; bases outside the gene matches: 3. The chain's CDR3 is CAISGTSGSTYEQYF. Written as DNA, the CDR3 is TGTGCCATCAGCGGGACTAGCGGGAGTACCTACGAGCAGTACTTC.

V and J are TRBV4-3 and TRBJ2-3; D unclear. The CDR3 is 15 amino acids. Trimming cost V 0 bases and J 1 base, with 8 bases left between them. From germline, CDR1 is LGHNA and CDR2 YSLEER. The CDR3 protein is CASSQDIRGTDTQYF. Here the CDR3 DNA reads TGCGCCAGCAGCCAAGATATCCGAGGCACAGATACGCAGTATTTT.

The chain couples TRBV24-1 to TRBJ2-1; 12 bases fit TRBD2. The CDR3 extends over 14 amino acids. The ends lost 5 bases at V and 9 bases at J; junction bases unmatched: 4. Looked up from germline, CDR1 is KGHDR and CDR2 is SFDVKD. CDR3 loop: CATSGRLAGVEQFF. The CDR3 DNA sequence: TGTGCCACCAGTGGAAGACTAGCGGGAGTTGAGCAGTTCTTC.

CDR3 sequence reads: CASSQEVSRQGLLYF. The CDR3 DNA reads as TGCGCCAGCAGCCAAGAAGTGTCGAGACAGGGGCTTCTGTACTTC. The chain carries TRBV4-1 and TRBJ2-4; 8 positions match TRBD1. Germline assignment: CDR1 MGHRA and CDR2 YSYEKL. This CDR3 region has 15 residues. The ends lost 0 bases at V and 15 bases at J; junction bases unmatched: 13.

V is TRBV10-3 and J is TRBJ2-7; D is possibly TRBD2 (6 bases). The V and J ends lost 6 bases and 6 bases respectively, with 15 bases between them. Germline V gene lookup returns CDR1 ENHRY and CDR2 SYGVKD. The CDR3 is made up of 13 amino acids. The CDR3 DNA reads TGTGCCATCAGACCGGGAGTATCTACCGAGCAGTACTTC. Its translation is CAIRPGVSTEQYF.

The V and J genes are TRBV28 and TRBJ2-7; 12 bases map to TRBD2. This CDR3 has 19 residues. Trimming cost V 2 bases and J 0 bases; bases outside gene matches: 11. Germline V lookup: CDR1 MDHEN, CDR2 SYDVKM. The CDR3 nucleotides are TGTGCCAGCAGTTTAGGGGCCACACTAGCGGGAGGCTTCTCCTACGAGCAGTACTTC. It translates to CASSLGATLAGGFSYEQYF.